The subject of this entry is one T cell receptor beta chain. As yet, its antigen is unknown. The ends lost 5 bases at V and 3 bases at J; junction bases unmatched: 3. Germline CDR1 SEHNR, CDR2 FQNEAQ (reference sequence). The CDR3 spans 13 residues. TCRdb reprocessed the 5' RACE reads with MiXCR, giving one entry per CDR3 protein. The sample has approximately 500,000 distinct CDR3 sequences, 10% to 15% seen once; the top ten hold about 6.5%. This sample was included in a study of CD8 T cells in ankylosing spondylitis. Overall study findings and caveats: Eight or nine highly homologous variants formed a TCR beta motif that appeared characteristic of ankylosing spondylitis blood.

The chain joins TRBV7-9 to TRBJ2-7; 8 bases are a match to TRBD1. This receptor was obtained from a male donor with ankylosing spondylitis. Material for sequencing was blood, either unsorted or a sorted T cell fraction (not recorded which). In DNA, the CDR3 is TGTGCCAGCAGCGTTGACAGGGGCTACGAGCAGTACTTC. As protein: CASSVDRGYEQYF.